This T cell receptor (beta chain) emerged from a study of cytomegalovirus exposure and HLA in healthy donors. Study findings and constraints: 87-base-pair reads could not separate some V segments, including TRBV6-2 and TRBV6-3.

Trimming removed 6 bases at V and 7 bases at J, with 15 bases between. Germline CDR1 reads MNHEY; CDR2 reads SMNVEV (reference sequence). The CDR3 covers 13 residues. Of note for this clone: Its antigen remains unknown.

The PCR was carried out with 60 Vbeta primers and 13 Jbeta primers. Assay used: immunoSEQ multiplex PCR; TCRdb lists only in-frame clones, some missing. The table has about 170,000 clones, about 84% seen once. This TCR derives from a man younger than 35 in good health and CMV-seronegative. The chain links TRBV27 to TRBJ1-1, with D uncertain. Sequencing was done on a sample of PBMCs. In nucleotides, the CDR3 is TGTGCCAGCAGACCTTGGCTGGAGTTTGAAGCTTTCTTT. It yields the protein CASRPWLEFEAFF.